This T cell receptor (beta chain) emerged from a study of OX40 agonist ivuxolimab in advanced cancers. Across the whole study: Patients received ivuxolimab, an agonistic anti-OX40 (CD134) antibody. Three individuals attained partial responses, comprising one hepatocellular carcinoma case and two cutaneous melanoma cases. Notes on the study in general: Low normalized clonal expansion also occurred in some nonresponding patients. Researchers report that CD8+ T cells had, on average, more expanded clones than CD4+.

With respect to this clone: Its antigen is undetermined.

The table came from immunoSEQ multiplex PCR; TCRdb's copy has only in-frame clones and leaves some out. The top ten clones hold around 0.5% of a sample with fewer than 85,000 clones, around 92% of them seen once. There are 15 residues in the CDR3. Germline V gives CDR1 SGHAT, CDR2 FQNNGV. V trimming: 5 bases; J trimming: 13 bases; junction bases outside the gene matches: 15. This sequence was found in an adult with an advanced solid tumor such as melanoma, head and neck, liver or kidney cancer. J is TRBJ2-1 and V is TRBV11-2; 9 bases are a match to TRBD2. Sequences were derived from CD4+ or CD8+ T cells sorted from blood, sampled in a trial of the OX40 agonist ivuxolimab. CDR3 sequence (DNA): TGTGCCAGCAGCCTTGGTCTAGCGGGAATAATAGAACAGTTCTTC. It translates to CASSLGLAGIIEQFF.